The clone carrying this TCR beta chain has ten or more counts. The entry originates in a study of regulatory T cells in long-lasting Graves disease. Across the whole study: Recently diagnosed Graves' patients had received antithyroid drugs for under 3 months.

Building the TCR beta libraries relied on iRepertoire HTBI primers, and CDR3 regions underwent Arm-PCR. TCRdb ran MiXCR on the multiplex PCR reads and lists one entry per CDR3 protein. This table holds a few hundred thousand distinct CDR3 sequences, about 20% found once. Trimming took 6 bases from V and 16 from J, leaving 24 bases between them. Germline values: CDR1 SGHVS, CDR2 FQNEAQ. The CDR3 is 14 amino acids. Indicated time point: newly diagnosed GD, antithyroid drugs for less than 3 months. The TCR library was made from RNA that had been extracted from PBMCs in TRIzol. The sample was also reused in another study, on T cells in Graves' hyperthyroidism and ophthalmopathy.

The source was peripheral blood mononuclear cells (PBMCs), collected at new diagnosis, from a patient treated with antithyroid drugs. This clonotype was sampled from a woman between 25 and 40 years old with Graves disease. The chain employs TRBV7-8 and TRBJ2-2; D gene ambiguous. The CDR3 region has the DNA TGTGCCAGCAGACAAAGTCCACAGTCTTTTTCGACGTTTTTT. Its protein product is CASRQSPQSFSTFF. Variable domain in full (rest from reference TRBV7-8 and TRBJ2-2): GAGVSQSPRYKVAKRGQDVALRCDPISGHVSLFWYQQALGQGPEFLTYFQNEAQLDKSGLPSDRFFAERPEGSVSTLKIQRTQQEDSAVYLCASRQSPQSFSTFFGEGSRLTVL.